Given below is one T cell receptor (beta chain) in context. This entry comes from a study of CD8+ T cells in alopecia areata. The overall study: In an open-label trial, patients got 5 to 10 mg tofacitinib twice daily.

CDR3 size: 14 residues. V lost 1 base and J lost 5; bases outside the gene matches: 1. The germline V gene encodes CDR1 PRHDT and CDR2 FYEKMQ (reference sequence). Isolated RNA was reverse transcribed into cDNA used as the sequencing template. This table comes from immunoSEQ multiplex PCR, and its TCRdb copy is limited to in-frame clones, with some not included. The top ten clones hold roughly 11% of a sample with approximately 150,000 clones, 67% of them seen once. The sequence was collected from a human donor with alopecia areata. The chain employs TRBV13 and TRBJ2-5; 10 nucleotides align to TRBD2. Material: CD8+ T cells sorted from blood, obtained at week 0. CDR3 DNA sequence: TGTGCCAGCAGCTTAGTAGCGGGAGGCGAGACCCAGTACTTC. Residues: CASSLVAGGETQYF.